This record covers a single T cell receptor beta chain. Only in-frame clones appear in the TCRdb table, and some are missing; sequencing was by immunoSEQ multiplex PCR. This table has about 300,000 clones, about nine tenths appearing once. V was clipped by 5 bases and J by 2 bases; unmatched bases: 5. The CDR3 length is 14 residues. Germline V gene data show CDR1 as MDHEN and CDR2 as SYDVKM. The data derive from a study of blood T cell repertoires in COVID-19. The sequence derives from a woman aged 45-65 years with COVID-19, enrolled during active disease. Specimen: peripheral blood. The chain employs TRBV28 and TRBJ2-7; TRBD1 aligns across 8 bases. The CDR3 loop is CASSPGTGAYEQYF. CDR3 nucleotide sequence: TGTGCCAGCAGTCCCGGGACAGGCGCCTACGAGCAGTACTTC.